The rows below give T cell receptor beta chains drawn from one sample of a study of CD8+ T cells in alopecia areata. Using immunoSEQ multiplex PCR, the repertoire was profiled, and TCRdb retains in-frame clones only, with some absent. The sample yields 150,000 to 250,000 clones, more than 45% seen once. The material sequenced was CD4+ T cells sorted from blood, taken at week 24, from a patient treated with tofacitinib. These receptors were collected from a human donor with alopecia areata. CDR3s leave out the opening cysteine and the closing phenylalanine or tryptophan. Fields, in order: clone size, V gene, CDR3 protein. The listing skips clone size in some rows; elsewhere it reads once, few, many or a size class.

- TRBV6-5 ASSLDRDLNRAF
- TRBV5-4 ASSLPEGTQY
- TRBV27 ASSWNAGRGYT
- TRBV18 ASSPNGGPETQY
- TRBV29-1 SVAGVTYEQY
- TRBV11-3 ASSWGQGRAVDEQF
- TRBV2 ASSETPANEKLF
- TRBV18 ASSLTTGQGNTIY
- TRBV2 ASSRDLLQPQH
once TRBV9 ASSVATGGYT
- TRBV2 ASSAQGRKNTEAF
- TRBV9 ASSVARNSDTQY
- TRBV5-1 ASSFISGSPYEQY
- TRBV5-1 ASSLNWDGTKLTDEQY
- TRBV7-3 ASSLGPSGNGEQF
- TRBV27 ASSPPPGRGSSNEQF
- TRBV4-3 ASSQDPRGRGLLF
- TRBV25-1 ASSEFAGEAF
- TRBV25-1 ASSDTSGGGGQY
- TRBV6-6 ASRPTGTSGADTQY
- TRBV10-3 AISDPPGGYT
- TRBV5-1 ASSVEGLFIT
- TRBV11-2 ASSLRSNQPQH
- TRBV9 AISNQPQH
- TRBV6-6 ASRLGTRAYEQY
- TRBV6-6 ASSLGEGITHEQY
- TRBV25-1 ASSRPAPYGYT
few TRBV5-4 ASSRQGTGNTIY
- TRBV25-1 ASSALGSNQPQH
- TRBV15 ATSGVHPSNQPQH
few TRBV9 ASSTQGRTGELF
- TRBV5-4 ASSFRQPNTGELF
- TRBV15 ATSSVKGGEQY
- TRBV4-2 ASSQQTRNTEAF
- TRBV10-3 AIRDLNTEAF
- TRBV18 ASSPRGGSTDTQY
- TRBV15 ATSRRRGDIEQF
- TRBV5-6 ASSSKRTSGSAGELF
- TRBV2 ASSEGGQVNQPQH
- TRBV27 ASTSGRWGEKLF
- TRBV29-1 SVGLTGGSSGANVLT
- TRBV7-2 ASSLGETQDGYT
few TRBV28 ASSSSGRATDTQY
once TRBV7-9 ASSTYVGETQY
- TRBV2 ASGRGEEGYT
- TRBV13 ASSRGTSVGADTQY
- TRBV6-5 ASSYGATSGSEQF
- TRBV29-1 SVGEWTGVSGYT
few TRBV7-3 ASSKPGTEVYGYT
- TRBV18 ASSPGTVDHGYT
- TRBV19 ASSISGSGELF